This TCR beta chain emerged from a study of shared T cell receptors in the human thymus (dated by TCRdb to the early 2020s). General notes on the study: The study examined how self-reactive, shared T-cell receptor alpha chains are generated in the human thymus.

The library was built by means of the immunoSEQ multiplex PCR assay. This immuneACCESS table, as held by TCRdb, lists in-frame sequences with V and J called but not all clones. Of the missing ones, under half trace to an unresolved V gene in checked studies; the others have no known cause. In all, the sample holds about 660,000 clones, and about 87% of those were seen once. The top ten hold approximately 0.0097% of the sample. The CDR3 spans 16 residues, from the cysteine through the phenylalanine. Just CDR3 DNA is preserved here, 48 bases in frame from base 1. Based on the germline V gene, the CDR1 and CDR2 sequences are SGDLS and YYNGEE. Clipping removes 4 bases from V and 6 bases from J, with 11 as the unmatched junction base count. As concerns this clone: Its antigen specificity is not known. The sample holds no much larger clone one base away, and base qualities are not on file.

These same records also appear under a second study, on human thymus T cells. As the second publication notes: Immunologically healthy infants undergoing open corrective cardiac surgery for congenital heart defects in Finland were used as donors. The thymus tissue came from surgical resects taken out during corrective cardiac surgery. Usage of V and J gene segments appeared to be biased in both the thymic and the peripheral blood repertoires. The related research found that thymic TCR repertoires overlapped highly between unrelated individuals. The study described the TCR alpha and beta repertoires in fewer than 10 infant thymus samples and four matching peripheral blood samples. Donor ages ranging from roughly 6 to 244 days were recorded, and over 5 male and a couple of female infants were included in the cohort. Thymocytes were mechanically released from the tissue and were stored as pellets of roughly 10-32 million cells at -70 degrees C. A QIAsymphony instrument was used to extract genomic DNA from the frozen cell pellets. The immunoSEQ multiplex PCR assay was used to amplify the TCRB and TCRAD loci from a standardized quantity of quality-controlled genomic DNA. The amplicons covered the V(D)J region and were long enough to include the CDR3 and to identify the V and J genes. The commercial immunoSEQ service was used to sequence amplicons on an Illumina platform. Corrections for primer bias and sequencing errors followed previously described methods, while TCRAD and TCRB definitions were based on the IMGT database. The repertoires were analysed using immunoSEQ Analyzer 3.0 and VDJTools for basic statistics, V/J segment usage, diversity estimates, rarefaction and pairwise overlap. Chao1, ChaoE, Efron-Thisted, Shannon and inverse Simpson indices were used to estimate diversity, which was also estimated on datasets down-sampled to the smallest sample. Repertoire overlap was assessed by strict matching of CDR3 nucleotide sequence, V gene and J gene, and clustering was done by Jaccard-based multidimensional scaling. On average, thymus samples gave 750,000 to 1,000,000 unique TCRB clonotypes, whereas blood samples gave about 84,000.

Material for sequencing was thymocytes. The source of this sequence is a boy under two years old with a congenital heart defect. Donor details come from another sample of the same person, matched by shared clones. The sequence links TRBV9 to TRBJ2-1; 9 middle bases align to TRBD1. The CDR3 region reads CASSSLRDREGNEQFF. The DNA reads TGTGCCAGCAGCTCCCTGCGGGACAGGGAGGGCAATGAGCAGTTCTTC.